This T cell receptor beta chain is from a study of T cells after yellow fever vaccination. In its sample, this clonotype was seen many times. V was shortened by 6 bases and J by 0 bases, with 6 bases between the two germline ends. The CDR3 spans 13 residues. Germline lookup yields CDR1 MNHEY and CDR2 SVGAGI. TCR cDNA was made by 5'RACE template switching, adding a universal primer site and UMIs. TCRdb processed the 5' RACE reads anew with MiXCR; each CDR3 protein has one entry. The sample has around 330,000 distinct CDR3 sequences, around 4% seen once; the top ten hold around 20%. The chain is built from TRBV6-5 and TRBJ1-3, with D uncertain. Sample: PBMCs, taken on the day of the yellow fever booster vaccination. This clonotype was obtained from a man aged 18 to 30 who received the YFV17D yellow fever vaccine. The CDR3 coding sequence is TGTGCCAGCAGGACACCCTCTGGAAACACCATATATTTT. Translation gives CASRTPSGNTIYF.